This T cell receptor beta chain was sequenced in a study of Graves' ophthalmopathy and Graves' hyperthyroidism. About the research overall: Peripheral blood was gathered at the point of initial diagnosis, before any treatment started. Study conclusions and caveats: Clonotypes were expanded in thyroid at above 0.001 frequency, and most also appeared in blood.

Comment on this clonotype: Its target is not known.

Trimming shortened V by 2 bases and J by 0 bases, and 18 bases separated the two germline ends. Germline V gene lookup returns CDR1 SGHRS and CDR2 YFSETQ. The length of the CDR3 is 19 residues. For repertoire sequencing, the TCR beta CDR3 regions were amplified from RNA transcripts. An initial RT-PCR round employing HTBI primers preceded a second-round multiplex PCR. TCRdb fed the multiplex PCR reads into MiXCR, producing one record per CDR3 protein. There are 650,000 to 900,000 distinct CDR3 sequences in the sample; roughly two fifths occur only once, and approximately 46% lies in the top ten. Ineligible for inclusion were patients with other autoimmune diseases, uncontrolled infections, pregnancy or lactation. The diagnosis was founded upon clinical symptoms, serum thyroxine, TRAb, thyroid ultrasound and orbital computed tomography.

Sequencing input: peripheral blood. The rearrangement uses TRBV5-1 and TRBJ1-6; possibly TRBD1 for D (5 bases). The sequence was obtained from an adult man with Graves' ophthalmopathy. CDR3 DNA: TGCGCCAGCAGCTTTGCGATAGGGACCGATGGCTCCTATAATTCACCCCTCCACTTT. Translation gives CASSFAIGTDGSYNSPLHF. The full variable domain, with the rest looked up from reference TRBV5-1 and TRBJ1-6, is KAGVTQTPRYLIKTRGQQVTLSCSPISGHRSVSWYQQTPGQGLQFLFEYFSETQRNKGNFPGRFSGRQFSNSRSEMNVSTLELGDSALYLCASSFAIGTDGSYNSPLHFGNGTRLTVT.